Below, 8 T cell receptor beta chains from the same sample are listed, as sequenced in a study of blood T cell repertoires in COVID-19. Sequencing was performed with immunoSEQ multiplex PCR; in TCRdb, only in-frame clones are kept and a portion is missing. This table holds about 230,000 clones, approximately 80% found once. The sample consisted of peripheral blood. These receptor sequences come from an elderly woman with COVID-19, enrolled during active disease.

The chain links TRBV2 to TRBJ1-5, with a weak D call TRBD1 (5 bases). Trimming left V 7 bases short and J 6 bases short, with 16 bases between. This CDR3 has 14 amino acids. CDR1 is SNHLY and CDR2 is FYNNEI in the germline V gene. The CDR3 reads CASKGGAYAQPQHF. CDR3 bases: TGTGCCAGCAAGGGTGGGGCGTATGCTCAGCCCCAGCATTTT.

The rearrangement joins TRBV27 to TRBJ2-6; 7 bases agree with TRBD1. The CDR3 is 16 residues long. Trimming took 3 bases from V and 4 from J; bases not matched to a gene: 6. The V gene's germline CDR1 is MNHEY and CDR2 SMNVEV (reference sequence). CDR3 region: CASSLRGGSGANVLTF. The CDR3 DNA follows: TGTGCCAGCAGTTTGAGAGGGGGCTCGGGGGCCAACGTCCTGACTTTC.

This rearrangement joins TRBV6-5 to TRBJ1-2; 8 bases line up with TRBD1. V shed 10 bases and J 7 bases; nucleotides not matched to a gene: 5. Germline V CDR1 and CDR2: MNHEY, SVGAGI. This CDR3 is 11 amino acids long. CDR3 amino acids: CATRGPFGYTF. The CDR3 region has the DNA TGTGCCACCAGGGGGCCGTTTGGCTACACCTTC.

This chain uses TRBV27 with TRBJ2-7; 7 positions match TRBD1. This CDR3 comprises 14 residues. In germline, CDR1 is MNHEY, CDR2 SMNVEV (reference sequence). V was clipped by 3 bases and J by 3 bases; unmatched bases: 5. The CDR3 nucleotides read TGTGCCAGCAGTTTCCAGGGGGTAGACTACGAGCAGTACTTC. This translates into CASSFQGVDYEQYF.

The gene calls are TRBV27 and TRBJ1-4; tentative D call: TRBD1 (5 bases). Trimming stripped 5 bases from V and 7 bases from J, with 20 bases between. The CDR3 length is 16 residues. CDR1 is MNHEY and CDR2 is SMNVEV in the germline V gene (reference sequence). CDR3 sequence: CASSTSGGAGIEKLFF. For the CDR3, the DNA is TGTGCCAGCAGTACCTCGGGGGGAGCGGGCATTGAAAAACTGTTTTTT.

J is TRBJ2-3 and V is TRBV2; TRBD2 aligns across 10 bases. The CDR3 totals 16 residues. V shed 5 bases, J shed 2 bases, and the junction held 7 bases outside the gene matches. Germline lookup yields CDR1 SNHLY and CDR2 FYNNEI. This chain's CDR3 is CASSRRTSGNTDTQYF. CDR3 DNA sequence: TGTGCCAGCAGTCGCCGGACTAGCGGTAACACAGATACGCAGTATTTT.

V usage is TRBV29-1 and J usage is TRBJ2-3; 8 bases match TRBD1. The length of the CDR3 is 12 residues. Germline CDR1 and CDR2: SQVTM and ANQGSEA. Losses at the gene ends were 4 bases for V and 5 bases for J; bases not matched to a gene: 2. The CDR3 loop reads CSVVQGGDTQYF. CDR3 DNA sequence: TGCAGCGTTGTACAGGGGGGAGATACGCAGTATTTT.

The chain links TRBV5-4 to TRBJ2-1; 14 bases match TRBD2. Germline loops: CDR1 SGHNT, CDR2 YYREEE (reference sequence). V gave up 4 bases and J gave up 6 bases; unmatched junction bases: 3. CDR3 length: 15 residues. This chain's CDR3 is CASSQGTSGSNEQFF. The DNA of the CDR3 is TGTGCCAGCAGCCAAGGGACTAGCGGGAGCAATGAGCAGTTCTTC.